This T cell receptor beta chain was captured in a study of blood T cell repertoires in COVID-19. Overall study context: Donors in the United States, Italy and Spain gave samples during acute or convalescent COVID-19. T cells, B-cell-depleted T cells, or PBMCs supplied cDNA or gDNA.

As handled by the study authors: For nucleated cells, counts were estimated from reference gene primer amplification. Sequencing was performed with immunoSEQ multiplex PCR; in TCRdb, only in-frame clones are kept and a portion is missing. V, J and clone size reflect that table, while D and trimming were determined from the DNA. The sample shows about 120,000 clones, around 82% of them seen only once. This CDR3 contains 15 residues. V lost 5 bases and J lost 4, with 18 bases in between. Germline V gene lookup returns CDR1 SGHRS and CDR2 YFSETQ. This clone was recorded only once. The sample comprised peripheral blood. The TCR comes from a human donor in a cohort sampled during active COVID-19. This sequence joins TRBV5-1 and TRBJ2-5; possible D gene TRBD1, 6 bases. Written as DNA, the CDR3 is TGCGCCAGCAGTGGGTCAGGGGTGATTCGAGAGACCCAGTACTTC. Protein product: CASSGSGVIRETQYF.